Listed below are T cell receptor beta chains from one sample, sequenced in a study of OX40 agonist ivuxolimab in advanced cancers. Sequencing used immunoSEQ multiplex PCR; TCRdb keeps in-frame clones, though not all of them. The sample contains about 76,000 clones, 85% to 90% of which appear only once. The sequencing here drew on CD4+ or CD8+ T cells sorted from blood, taken in a trial of the OX40 agonist ivuxolimab. Receptor source: an adult with an advanced solid tumor such as melanoma, head and neck, liver or kidney cancer. Both conserved end residues are part of each CDR3. The D gene is left open where the match is weak. The size of a clone is reported for some rows only, either as once, few or many, or as a class for expanded clones.

TRBJ2-7,TRBV9,TRBD2,NA,TGTGCCAGCAGCGCAATAGCGGGCCCCACCTACGAGCAGTACTTC,CASSAIAGPTYEQYF
TRBJ1-2,TRBV27,NA,few,TGTGCCAGCAGCTCTGGCCTCCTGGGAGGCTACACCTTC,CASSSGLLGGYTF
TRBJ2-2,TRBV5-1,NA,NA,TGCGCCAGCAGCTTGGTACTAGTCACCGGGGAGCTGTTTTTT,CASSLVLVTGELFF
TRBJ2-7,TRBV5-1,NA,NA,TGCGCCAGCAGCTTTTTTGGGTACGACTACGAGCAGTACTTC,CASSFFGYDYEQYF
TRBJ1-4,TRBV10-3,NA,NA,TGTGCCATCAGTGCCGCTGCAACTAATGAAAAACTGTTTTTT,CAISAAATNEKLFF
TRBJ2-5,TRBV13,TRBD2,NA,TGTGCCAGCAGCTCGAGGGCTAGCGGGAGGGTACAAGAGACCCAGTACTTC,CASSSRASGRVQETQYF
TRBJ1-5,TRBV6-6,NA,NA,TGTGCCAGCAGTTACGGGGGAGGGGGAAGGGATCAGCCCCAGCATTTT,CASSYGGGGRDQPQHF
TRBJ2-1,TRBV5-1,TRBD2,NA,TGCGCCAGCAGCTTGGGGCTAGCGGACAACAATGAGCAGTTCTTC,CASSLGLADNNEQFF
TRBJ1-2,TRBV27,NA,NA,TGTGCCAGCAGTTTCGGTGTGGGGGGGAACTATGGCTACACCTTC,CASSFGVGGNYGYTF
TRBJ1-1,TRBV5-1,NA,NA,TGCGCCAGCAGCTTGGCCCTGGGTACTGAAGCTTTCTTT,CASSLALGTEAFF
TRBJ1-1,TRBV11-3,NA,NA,TGTGCCAGCAGCTTACCCTTGGGTAACGCTGAAGCTTTCTTT,CASSLPLGNAEAFF
TRBJ2-1,TRBV7-2,TRBD2,NA,TGTGCCAGCAGCTTCGGGACTAGCTACAATGAGCAGTTCTTC,CASSFGTSYNEQFF
TRBJ2-2,TRBV6-5,TRBD2,NA,TGTGCCAGCAGCCCGACTAGCGGGAGTACCGGGGAGCTGTTTTTT,CASSPTSGSTGELFF
TRBJ2-1,TRBV10-1,TRBD2,NA,TGCGCCAGCAGTGAGAGCGGGACGTTGAGGAATGAGCAGTTCTTC,CASSESGTLRNEQFF
TRBJ2-7,TRBV6-5,NA,NA,TGTGCCAGCAGTTTTGCTCGGGGGCCTACCGAGCAGTACTTC,CASSFARGPTEQYF
TRBJ1-5,TRBV7-8,TRBD1,NA,TGTGCCAGCAGCCCGGACGTGGGACAGGGTAATCAGCCCCAGCATTTT,CASSPDVGQGNQPQHF
TRBJ1-5,TRBV18,TRBD1,NA,TGTGCCAGCTCACCACCGACAGGGAGAGGTCAGCCCCAGCATTTT,CASSPPTGRGQPQHF
TRBJ2-2,TRBV6-4,NA,NA,TGTGCCAGCAGTGAAGTGTCCGGAGGTGCCGGGGAGCTGTTTTTT,CASSEVSGGAGELFF
TRBJ1-1,TRBV29-1,NA,NA,TGCAGCGTTGAAGATCACGGGCTCGATGAAGCTTTCTTT,CSVEDHGLDEAFF
TRBJ1-1,TRBV7-3,NA,NA,TGTGCCAGCAGCGCGGGAGCTGAAGCTTTCTTT,CASSAGAEAFF
TRBJ1-4,TRBV6-6,NA,NA,TGTGCCAGCAGTCAAGACAGGCCTGAAAAACTGTTTTTT,CASSQDRPEKLFF
TRBJ2-1,TRBV11-3,NA,once,TGTGCCAGCAGCTTAGGATCAGTCGGTGAGCAGTTCTTC,CASSLGSVGEQFF
TRBJ2-7,TRBV5-6,NA,NA,TGTGCCAGCAGCTTGGTCGGATTTTCTCCCGGACGCTACGAGCAGTACTTC,CASSLVGFSPGRYEQYF
TRBJ2-1,TRBV12-5,TRBD1,NA,TGTGCTAGTGGTTTGAGCCCGGACAGGGGGTACTACAATGAGCAGTTCTTC,CASGLSPDRGYYNEQFF
TRBJ2-1,TRBV11-3,TRBD2,few,TGTGCCAGCAGCTTAGGGGCTAGCGGTTACAATGAGCAGTTCTTC,CASSLGASGYNEQFF
TRBJ1-1,TRBV4-2,NA,once,TGTGCCAGCAGCCAACTGACAGGAATGAACACTGAAGCTTTCTTT,CASSQLTGMNTEAFF
TRBJ2-1,TRBV10-1,TRBD2,NA,TGCGCCAGCAGTGAGTGGGGGGGACTAGCGGGAAGTCTCGATGAGCAGTTCTTC,CASSEWGGLAGSLDEQFF
TRBJ1-4,TRBV30,NA,NA,TGTGCCTGGAGTATCCGTGAAAAACTGTTTTTT,CAWSIREKLFF
TRBJ2-1,TRBV27,NA,NA,TGTGCCAGCAGTTCCATCTACAATGAGCAGTTCTTC,CASSSIYNEQFF
TRBJ2-2,TRBV9,NA,NA,TGTGCCAGCAGCGCGAGGGGGTGGGGCACCGGGGAGCTGTTTTTT,CASSARGWGTGELFF
TRBJ2-1,TRBV4-1,NA,NA,TGCGCCAGCAGCCCGGGATCTGCAGGCAATGAGCAGTTCTTC,CASSPGSAGNEQFF
TRBJ2-5,TRBV4-1,NA,NA,TGCGCCAGCAGCCAAGATCTGATCTATGAGACCCAGTACTTC,CASSQDLIYETQYF
TRBJ2-1,TRBV29-1,NA,NA,TGCAGCGTTGCTCGCAATGAGCAGTTCTTC,CSVARNEQFF
TRBJ1-1,TRBV30,NA,NA,TGTGCCTGGAGCCCCCCCGGGGCTAACACTGAAGCTTTCTTT,CAWSPPGANTEAFF
TRBJ1-2,TRBV19,NA,NA,TGTGCCAGTACGGAAAGCCAGTCCTATGGCTACACCTTC,CASTESQSYGYTF
TRBJ2-2,TRBV19,NA,NA,TGTGCCAGTAGTCAACAGGGTGCCCCGAACACCGGGGAGCTGTTTTTT,CASSQQGAPNTGELFF
TRBJ2-1,TRBV12-5,TRBD2,NA,TGTGCTAGTGGTTTAGCGGGAGAAGACAATGAGCAGTTCTTC,CASGLAGEDNEQFF
TRBJ2-3,TRBV27,NA,NA,TGTGCCAGCAGTTTAACAGGGGGACTAGCCGTTACAGATACGCAGTATTTT,CASSLTGGLAVTDTQYF
TRBJ2-3,TRBV5-1,NA,NA,TGCGCCAGCAGCTTGGAGCTGGCAGCACAGAGAAGGCAGTATTTT,CASSLELAAQRRQYF
TRBJ2-2,TRBV7-9,TRBD2,NA,TGTGCCAGCAGCTTAAGGATTACTAGCGGTAACACCGGGGAGCTGTTTTTT,CASSLRITSGNTGELFF
TRBJ2-1,TRBV4-2,TRBD2,NA,TGTGCCAGCAGCCAAGTCCGATTAGCGGGAGGGTCGGACAATGAGCAGTTCTTC,CASSQVRLAGGSDNEQFF
TRBJ2-7,TRBV30,NA,NA,TGTGCCAGTAGTAGTTCCGCCAGTTCAGCCCTAAGCTCCTACGAGCAGTACTTC,CASSSSASSALSSYEQYF
TRBJ2-1,TRBV11-2,TRBD2,once,TGTGCCAGCAGCCCTCGGACTAGCGGGGCCCTTTACAATGAGCAGTTCTTC,CASSPRTSGALYNEQFF
TRBJ1-6,TRBV4-1,NA,NA,TGCGCCAGCAGCCAACATTATAATTCACCCCTCCACTTT,CASSQHYNSPLHF
TRBJ2-1,TRBV6-6,TRBD2,NA,TGTGCCAGCAGGGGATCCGGGACTAGAACTGGCAATGAGCAGTTCTTC,CASRGSGTRTGNEQFF
TRBJ2-2,TRBV2,NA,NA,TGTGCCAGCATCCGCCCTACCTCGGGGGAGCTGTTTTTT,CASIRPTSGELFF
TRBJ2-5,TRBV6-5,TRBD1,NA,TGTGCCAGCAGTTACCAGCCACAGGGGGCAGGGGAGACCCAGTACTTC,CASSYQPQGAGETQYF
TRBJ2-3,TRBV7-6,TRBD2,NA,TGTGCCAGCAGCGATACCCTAGCGGGAACAGATACGCAGTATTTT,CASSDTLAGTDTQYF
TRBJ2-1,TRBV10-1,NA,NA,TGCGCCAGCAGTGAGTCTTTAGGGTACAATGAGCAGTTCTTC,CASSESLGYNEQFF
TRBJ1-3,TRBV6-1,TRBD1,NA,TGTGCCAGCAGTGACGCGGGACAGGGAGGAAACACCATATATTTT,CASSDAGQGGNTIYF
TRBJ2-2,TRBV9,TRBD2,NA,TGTGCCAGCAGCGCAGGACTAGCGGGAGACACCGGGGAGCTGTTTTTT,CASSAGLAGDTGELFF
TRBJ2-5,TRBV7-3,NA,NA,TGTGCCAGCAGCTTACTAGCGAACCAAGAGACCCAGTACTTC,CASSLLANQETQYF
TRBJ2-2,TRBV29-1,TRBD1,NA,TGCAGCGTGCTCGGACAGGCCGTCTCCGGGGAGCTGTTTTTT,CSVLGQAVSGELFF
TRBJ1-5,TRBV6-1,TRBD1,once,TGTGCCAGCAATCGAAACAGGGGGCCCGATCAGCCCCAGCATTTT,CASNRNRGPDQPQHF
TRBJ1-1,TRBV6-5,NA,NA,TGTGCCAGCAGTTACTTGAGAAATGATGAAGCTTTCTTT,CASSYLRNDEAFF